Below, 14 T cell receptor beta chains from the same sample are listed, as sequenced in a study of cytomegalovirus exposure and HLA in healthy donors. Researchers ran the PCR with 60 Vbeta and 13 Jbeta primers. Clones were sequenced by immunoSEQ multiplex PCR, and TCRdb holds only the in-frame ones, with some missing. The profile covers approximately 140,000 clones, with roughly three quarters appearing a single time and 3.9% taken by the ten largest. The sequenced sample consisted of PBMCs. These receptors were obtained from a man aged 18 to 30 in good health and CMV-seronegative.

This clone was picked up a small number of times. This chain links TRBV6-5 with TRBJ1-5; weak D call: TRBD1 (6 bases). V lost 5 bases, J lost 8 bases, and 13 bases lay in between. In germline, CDR1 is MNHEY, CDR2 SVGAGI. The CDR3 covers 13 residues. CDR3 coding DNA: TGTGCCAGCAGTGAGACAGGCCAGGAGCCCCAGCATTTT. This gives the protein CASSETGQEPQHF.

This rearrangement joins TRBV10-1 to TRBJ1-6; no clear D. Germline assignment: CDR1 WNHNN and CDR2 SYGVQD (reference sequence). Trimming removed 2 bases at V and 4 bases at J, with 6 bases between. The CDR3 spans 14 residues. In DNA, the CDR3 is TGCGCCAGCAGTGAGGGAGGATATAATTCACCCCTCCACTTT. Translating it yields CASSEGGYNSPLHF.

The rearrangement uses TRBV19 and TRBJ1-4; 7 positions match TRBD1. The CDR3 length is 15 residues. With 4 bases clipped from V and 6 bases from J, the junction kept 8 bases outside the gene matches. Germline CDR1 reads LNHDA; CDR2 reads SQIVND (reference sequence). CDR3: CASSTRQGSYEKLFF. CDR3 bases: TGTGCCAGTAGTACCCGACAGGGTTCTTATGAAAAACTGTTTTTT.

J is TRBJ2-5 and V is TRBV27, with 9 nucleotides matching TRBD2. Germline trimming cut 4 bases from V and 5 bases from J; bases unmatched to any gene: 11. Germline CDR1 MNHEY, CDR2 SMNVEV (reference sequence). CDR3 length: 16 amino acids. CDR3 in DNA: TGTGCCAGCAGTTCCCCCACGCGGGGGGGCCGTGAGACCCAGTACTTC. Translation: CASSSPTRGGRETQYF.

The CDR3 is CASSPNRALGGKLFF. CDR3 coding DNA: TGTGCCAGCAGTCCTAACCGGGCGTTAGGGGGAAAACTGTTTTTT. The rearrangement links TRBV11-2 to TRBJ1-4, with a possible D match to TRBD1 (6 bases). The CDR3 runs to 15 residues. Germline V gene lookup returns CDR1 SGHAT and CDR2 FQNNGV. V dropped 6 bases and J dropped 10 bases, with 21 bases sitting between them.

The CDR3 spells CASSPLGQGTDTQYF. In nucleotides, the CDR3 is TGTGCCAGCTCACCCCTCGGACAGGGGACAGATACGCAGTATTTT. The chain uses TRBV18 and TRBJ2-3, with 9 bases identical to TRBD1. CDR1 and CDR2 from the germline V gene are KGHSH and LQKENI. This CDR3 has 15 amino acids. The junction had 4 bases not matched to a gene; V was cut back by 3 bases and J by 3 bases.

This clone was recorded only once. Other nucleotide sequences from this sample produce the same CDR3. V usage is TRBV27 and J usage is TRBJ2-5; maybe TRBD1 (6 bases). The length of the CDR3 is 13 residues. From germline, CDR1 is MNHEY and CDR2 SMNVEV (reference sequence). Trimming removed 6 bases from V and 1 base from J, with 9 bases in between. The CDR3 DNA follows: TGTGCCAGCAGGTACAGGGTCCAAGAGACCCAGTACTTC. This sequence encodes CASRYRVQETQYF.

V is TRBV19 and J is TRBJ2-7, with 10 bases lining up with TRBD1. Germline V gene lookup returns CDR1 LNHDA and CDR2 SQIVND (reference sequence). V was clipped by 3 bases and J by 6 bases; unmatched bases: 2. CDR3 length: 13 amino acids. The CDR3 spells CASSMTGGLEQYF. The CDR3 nucleotides read TGTGCCAGTAGTATGACAGGGGGCCTCGAGCAGTACTTC. Supplemented by reference TRBV19 and TRBJ2-7, the full variable domain reads DGGITQSPKYLFRKEGQNVTLSCEQNLNHDAMYWYRQDPGQGLRLIYYSQIVNDFQKGDIAEGYSVSREKKESFPLTVTSAQKNPTAFYLCASSMTGGLEQYFGPGTRLTVT.

V usage is TRBV6-1 and J usage is TRBJ2-7; D may be TRBD1 (6 bases). This CDR3 has 13 amino acids. Germline-derived CDR1 and CDR2 are MNHNS and SASEGT. V was pared by 4 bases and J by 2 bases, with 9 bases between. The CDR3 bases are TGTGCCAGCAGTGGGAGGACAGCCTACGAGCAGTACTTC. It encodes CASSGRTAYEQYF.

J is TRBJ1-4 and V is TRBV7-9; no clear D. Germline values: CDR1 SEHNR, CDR2 FQNEAQ (reference sequence). CDR3 length: 12 residues. V was shortened by 7 bases and J by 13 bases, with 16 bases between the two germline ends. The CDR3 bases are TGTGCCAGCACGGCAGGAGGTTCCCGACTGTTTTTT. This encodes CASTAGGSRLFF.

This clone was seen more than once but under ten times. The rearrangement links TRBV7-9 to TRBJ1-4, with D perhaps TRBD1 (6 bases). Trimming removed 5 bases from V and 4 bases from J, with 11 bases in between. The germline V gene encodes CDR1 SEHNR and CDR2 FQNEAQ (reference sequence). The CDR3 spans 14 residues. This CDR3 reads CASSPQDSNEKLFF. The DNA of the CDR3 is TGTGCCAGCAGCCCACAGGACAGTAATGAAAAACTGTTTTTT.

The chain recombines TRBV29-1 with TRBJ2-2; 8 bases agree with TRBD2. The CDR3 sequence is 20 residues long. The germline V gene encodes CDR1 SQVTM and CDR2 ANQGSEA. The junction had 21 bases not matched to a gene; V was cut back by 5 bases and J by 1 base. The CDR3: CSVRPGTSRQRPKNTGELFF. As DNA, the CDR3 is TGCAGCGTTCGGCCCGGGACTAGTCGACAAAGGCCCAAGAACACCGGGGAGCTGTTTTTT.

This sequence joins TRBV30 and TRBJ1-1, with D hard to call. Deletions cut 4 bases from V and 10 bases from J, with 13 bases between. In germline, CDR1 is GTSNPN, CDR2 SVGIG (reference sequence). The CDR3 is 11 amino acids. CDR3 sequence reads: CAWIRGIGAFF. The CDR3 nucleotides read TGTGCCTGGATAAGAGGGATTGGAGCTTTCTTT.

This chain links TRBV11-3 with TRBJ2-3; D is unclear. Deletions cut 5 bases from V and 8 bases from J, with 17 bases between. Germline assignment: CDR1 SGHNT and CDR2 YENEEA. CDR3 size: 14 residues. CDR3 amino acids: CASSELGLLGTQYF. Here the CDR3 DNA reads TGTGCCAGCAGCGAGCTAGGCCTCCTTGGTACGCAGTATTTT.